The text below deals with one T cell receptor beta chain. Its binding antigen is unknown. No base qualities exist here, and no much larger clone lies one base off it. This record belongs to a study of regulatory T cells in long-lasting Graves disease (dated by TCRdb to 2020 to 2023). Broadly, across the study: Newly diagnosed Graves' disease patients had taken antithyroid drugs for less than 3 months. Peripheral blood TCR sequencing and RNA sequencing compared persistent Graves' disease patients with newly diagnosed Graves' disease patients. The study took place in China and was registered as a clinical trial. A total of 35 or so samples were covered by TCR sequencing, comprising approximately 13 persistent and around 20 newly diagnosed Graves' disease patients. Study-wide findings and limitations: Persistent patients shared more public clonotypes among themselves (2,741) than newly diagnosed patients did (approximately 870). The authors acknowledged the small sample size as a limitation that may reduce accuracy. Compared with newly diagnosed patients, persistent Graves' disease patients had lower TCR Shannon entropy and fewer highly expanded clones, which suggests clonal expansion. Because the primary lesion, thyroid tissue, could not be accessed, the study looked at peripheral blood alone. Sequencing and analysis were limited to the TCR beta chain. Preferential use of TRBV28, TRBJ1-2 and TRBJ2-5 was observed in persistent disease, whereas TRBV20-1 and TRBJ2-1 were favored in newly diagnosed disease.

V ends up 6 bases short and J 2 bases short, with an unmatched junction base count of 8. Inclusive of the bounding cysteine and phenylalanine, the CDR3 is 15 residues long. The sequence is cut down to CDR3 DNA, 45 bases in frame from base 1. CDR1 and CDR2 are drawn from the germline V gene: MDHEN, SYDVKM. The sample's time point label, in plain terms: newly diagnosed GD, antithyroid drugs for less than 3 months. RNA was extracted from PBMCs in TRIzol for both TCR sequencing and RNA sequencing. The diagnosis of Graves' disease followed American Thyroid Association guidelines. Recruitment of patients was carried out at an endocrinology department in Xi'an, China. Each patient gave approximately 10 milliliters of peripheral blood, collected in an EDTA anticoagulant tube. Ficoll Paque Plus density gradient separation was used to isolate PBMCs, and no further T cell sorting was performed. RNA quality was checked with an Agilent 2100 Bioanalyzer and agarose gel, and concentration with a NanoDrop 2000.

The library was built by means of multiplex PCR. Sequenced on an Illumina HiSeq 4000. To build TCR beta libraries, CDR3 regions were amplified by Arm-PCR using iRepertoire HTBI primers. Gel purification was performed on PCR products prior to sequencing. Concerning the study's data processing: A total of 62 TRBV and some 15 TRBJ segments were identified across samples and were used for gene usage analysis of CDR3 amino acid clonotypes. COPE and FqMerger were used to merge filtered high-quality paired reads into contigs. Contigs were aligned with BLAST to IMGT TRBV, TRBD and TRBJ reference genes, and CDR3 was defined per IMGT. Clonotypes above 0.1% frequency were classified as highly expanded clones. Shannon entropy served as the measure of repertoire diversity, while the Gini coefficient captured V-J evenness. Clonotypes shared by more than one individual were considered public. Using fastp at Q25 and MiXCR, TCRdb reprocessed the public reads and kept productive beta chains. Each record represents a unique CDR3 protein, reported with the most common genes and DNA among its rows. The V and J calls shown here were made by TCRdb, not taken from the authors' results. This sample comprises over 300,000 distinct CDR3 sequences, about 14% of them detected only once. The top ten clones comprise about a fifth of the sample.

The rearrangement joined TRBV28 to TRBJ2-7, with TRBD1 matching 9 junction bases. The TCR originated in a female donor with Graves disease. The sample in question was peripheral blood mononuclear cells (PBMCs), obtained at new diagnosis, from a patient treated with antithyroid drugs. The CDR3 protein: CASRPTGGGAYEQYF. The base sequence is TGTGCCAGCAGGCCGACAGGGGGGGGGGCCTACGAGCAGTACTTC. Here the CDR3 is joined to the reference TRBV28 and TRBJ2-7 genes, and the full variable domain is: DVKVTQSSRYLVKRTGEKVFLECVQDMDHENMFWYRQDPGLGLRLIYFSYDVKMKEKGDIPEGYSVSREKKERFSLILESASTNQTSMYLCASRPTGGGAYEQYFGPGTRLTVT.